Below are 8 T cell receptor beta chains sequenced from a single sample in a study of shared clonotypes between healthy human individuals. Generated by immunoSEQ multiplex PCR, the TCRdb table keeps only in-frame clones and is missing some. Of hundreds of thousands of clones listed, roughly 73% are singletons. Material for sequencing was memory CD4+ T cells sorted from blood. As to subset: CD45RA-negative fraction. The receptors shown here come from a woman in her thirties in good health.

V is TRBV7-2 and J is TRBJ2-7; 10 nucleotides match TRBD1. Trimming took 4 bases from V and 3 from J; bases not matched to a gene: 9. There are 16 residues in the CDR3. Germline V gene sequence: CDR1 SGHTA, CDR2 FQGNSA. In DNA form, the CDR3 reads TGTGCCAGCAGCTCCTCGGACAGGGGGTCTATCTACGAGCAGTACTTC. It specifies CASSSSDRGSIYEQYF.

This clone has just a few counts. The genes are TRBV7-2 and TRBJ2-1; D gene ambiguous. The CDR3 spans 15 residues. V lost 1 base to trimming and J lost 4 bases, with 11 bases between them. Germline V gives CDR1 SGHTA, CDR2 FQGNSA. Here the CDR3 DNA reads TGTGCCAGCAGCTTAGTGGGTCGGATATACAATGAGCAGTTCTTC. Translating it yields CASSLVGRIYNEQFF. The variable domain in full, with the rest retrieved from reference TRBV7-2 and TRBJ2-1, is GAGVSQSPSNKVTEKGKDVELRCDPISGHTALYWYRQSLGQGLEFLIYFQGNSAPDKSGLPSDRFSAERTGGSVSTLTIQRTQQEDSAVYLCASSLVGRIYNEQFFGPGTRLTVL.

CDR3 region: CASSATGVVEKLFF. CDR3 coding DNA: TGTGCCAGCAGTGCAACTGGAGTGGTTGAAAAACTGTTTTTT. This chain links TRBV6-1 with TRBJ1-4; D gene uncertain. From germline, CDR1 is MNHNS and CDR2 SASEGT. The V and J ends lost 4 bases and 7 bases respectively, with 13 bases between them. The CDR3 loop spans 14 amino acids.

This clone was seen a few times. The chain carries TRBV5-1 and TRBJ1-4; no definite D call. Looked up from germline, CDR1 is SGHRS and CDR2 is YFSETQ. This CDR3 is 14 amino acids long. The germline V and J ends were trimmed by 0 bases and 4 bases, with 7 bases remaining between them. The CDR3 nucleotides read TGCGCCAGCAGCTTGGTTCCGCTTAATGAAAAACTGTTTTTT. Translating gives CASSLVPLNEKLFF.

This clone was detected only once. The rearrangement uses TRBV9 and TRBJ2-1; TRBD2 matches 11 bases. The CDR3 loop spans 16 amino acids. CDR1 SGDLS and CDR2 YYNGEE come from the germline V gene. V lost 0 bases and J lost 10; bases outside the gene matches: 9. The CDR3 protein is CASSVGTSGSVREQFF. The CDR3, as DNA: TGTGCCAGCAGCGTAGGCACTAGCGGGAGTGTCCGGGAGCAGTTCTTC.

The V and J genes are TRBV19 and TRBJ2-2; 8 nucleotides align to TRBD1. The CDR3 is made up of 13 amino acids. Trimming cost V 3 bases and J 15 bases; bases outside gene matches: 9. Germline values: CDR1 LNHDA, CDR2 SQIVND (reference sequence). The CDR3, as DNA: TGTGCCAGTAGTATTAATTTCAGGGGGCAGGTGTTTTTT. Its translation is CASSINFRGQVFF.

The chain couples TRBV28 to TRBJ2-5, with D tentatively TRBD2 (5 bases). CDR1 and CDR2 (germline): MDHEN, SYDVKM. The CDR3 runs 15 residues. Trimming took 6 bases from V and 5 from J, leaving 19 bases between them. Here the CDR3 reads CASSRKFRGSETQYF. The CDR3 DNA reads as TGTGCCAGCAGCCGAAAGTTCCGGGGAAGCGAGACCCAGTACTTC.

The chain combines TRBV10-3 with TRBJ2-7, with 14 bases matching TRBD2. Germline-derived CDR1 and CDR2 are ENHRY and SYGVKD. The CDR3 is made up of 17 amino acids. Losses at the gene ends were 6 bases for V and 2 bases for J; bases not matched to a gene: 9. The DNA for the CDR3 is TGTGCCATCAGCCATGACTGGACTAGCGGGGGGACCTACGAGCAGTACTTC. It is translated as CAISHDWTSGGTYEQYF.